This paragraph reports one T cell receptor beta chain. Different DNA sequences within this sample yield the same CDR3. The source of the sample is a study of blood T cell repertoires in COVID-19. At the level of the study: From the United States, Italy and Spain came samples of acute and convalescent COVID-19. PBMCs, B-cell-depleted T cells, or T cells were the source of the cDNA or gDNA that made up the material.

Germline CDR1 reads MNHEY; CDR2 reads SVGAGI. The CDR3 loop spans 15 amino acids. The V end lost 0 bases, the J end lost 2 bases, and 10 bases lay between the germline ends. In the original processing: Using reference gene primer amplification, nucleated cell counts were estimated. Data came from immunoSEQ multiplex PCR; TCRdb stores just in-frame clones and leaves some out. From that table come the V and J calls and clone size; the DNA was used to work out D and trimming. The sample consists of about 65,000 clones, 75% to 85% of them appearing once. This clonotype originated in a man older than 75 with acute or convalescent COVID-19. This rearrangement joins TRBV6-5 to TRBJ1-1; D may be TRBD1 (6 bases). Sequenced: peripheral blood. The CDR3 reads CASSYSARGNTEAFF. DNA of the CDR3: TGTGCCAGCAGTTACTCCGCCAGGGGTAACACTGAAGCTTTCTTT.